This is a list of T cell receptor beta chains from one sample in a study of blood T cell repertoires in COVID-19. The data were produced by immunoSEQ multiplex PCR, yet TCRdb's version contains in-frame clones alone and is incomplete. This repertoire shows a few hundred thousand clones, roughly four fifths found once; its top ten account for approximately 4.7%. Sequencing was done on a sample of PBMCs or T cells enriched from blood (not recorded which). The receptors come from a woman aged 45-60 years who had recovered from COVID-19. Each CDR3 is given with its conserved first and last residue. D genes are given only for firm matches. Where a row states a size, it is once, few, many or the class of an expanded clone; other rows omit it.

d_gene | abundance | j_gene | v_gene | CDR3aa | CDR3nt
NA | few | TRBJ2-1 | TRBV12-1 | CASSPVHSERAYNEQFF | TGTGCCAGCAGCCCGGTTCACTCAGAGCGGGCCTACAATGAGCAGTTCTTC
NA | NA | TRBJ2-5 | TRBV4-1 | CASSREQGRETQYF | TGCGCCAGCAGCCGCGAACAGGGGAGGGAGACCCAGTACTTC
NA | NA | TRBJ1-5 | TRBV5-6 | CASSWGRGNQPQHF | TGTGCCAGCAGCTGGGGGAGGGGCAATCAGCCCCAGCATTTT
TRBD1 | NA | TRBJ1-5 | TRBV10-3 | CATRDRGGINQPQHF | TGTGCCACTCGGGACAGGGGCGGAATCAATCAGCCCCAGCATTTT
TRBD1 | NA | TRBJ1-1 | TRBV7-2 | CASSLELGQGTAEAFF | TGTGCCAGCAGCTTAGAGTTGGGACAGGGGACGGCTGAAGCTTTCTTT
NA | NA | TRBJ1-4 | TRBV7-9 | CASSFNRVANEKLFF | TGTGCCAGCAGCTTTAACAGGGTGGCTAATGAAAAACTGTTTTTT
NA | NA | TRBJ1-1 | TRBV7-9 | CASSLDRAEAFF | TGTGCCAGCAGCTTAGACAGAGCTGAAGCTTTCTTT
NA | NA | TRBJ1-4 | TRBV30 | CAWSEAGRDEKLFF | TGTGCCTGGAGTGAGGCAGGGAGGGATGAAAAACTGTTTTTT
NA | NA | TRBJ1-2 | TRBV2 | CASRLEQGWGRGYTF | TGTGCCAGCAGGCTAGAACAGGGCTGGGGTCGGGGCTACACCTTC
NA | NA | TRBJ1-6 | TRBV5-6 | CASSLGSTGGSPLHF | TGTGCCAGCAGCTTGGGTTCGACGGGTGGTTCACCCCTCCACTTT
TRBD2 | NA | TRBJ2-7 | TRBV7-2 | CASSLVVGGAPEQYF | TGTGCCAGCAGCTTAGTAGTCGGGGGGGCACCCGAGCAGTACTTC
TRBD1 | NA | TRBJ2-3 | TRBV2 | CASSGTDRGGTDTQYF | TGTGCCAGCAGCGGCACTGACAGGGGCGGCACAGATACGCAGTATTTT
NA | NA | TRBJ2-2 | TRBV5-1 | CASSLELGPGELFF | TGCGCCAGCAGCTTGGAACTAGGTCCCGGGGAGCTGTTTTTT
TRBD1 | once | TRBJ1-2 | TRBV5-4 | CASSHRTGGYNYGYTF | TGTGCCAGCAGCCACCGGACAGGGGGCTATAACTATGGCTACACCTTC
NA | once | TRBJ1-1 | TRBV7-8 | CASSSATANTEAFF | TGTGCCAGCAGCTCAGCGACAGCGAACACTGAAGCTTTCTTT
NA | NA | TRBJ1-1 | TRBV18 | CASSPPRVQNTEAFF | TGTGCCAGCTCACCACCGAGGGTCCAGAACACTGAAGCTTTCTTT
TRBD2 | once | TRBJ2-7 | TRBV19 | CASSRSGASGSYEQYF | TGTGCCAGTAGTAGGAGCGGGGCTAGCGGCTCCTACGAGCAGTACTTC
TRBD2 | NA | TRBJ2-1 | TRBV3-1/TRBV3-2 | CASSPKGLAGESSYNEQFF | TGTGCCAGCAGCCCTAAAGGACTAGCGGGGGAAAGCTCCTACAATGAGCAGTTCTTC
NA | NA | TRBJ1-5 | TRBV11-2 | CASSLDDRLANQPQHF | TGTGCCAGCAGCTTAGACGACAGACTGGCCAATCAGCCCCAGCATTTT
TRBD1 | few | TRBJ2-4 | TRBV12-3/TRBV12-4 | CASSGQGTNIQYF | TGTGCCAGCAGCGGACAGGGCACAAACATTCAGTACTTC
TRBD1 | NA | TRBJ1-2 | TRBV30 | CAWCPGQGAGGYTF | TGTGCCTGGTGCCCCGGACAGGGGGCGGGTGGCTACACCTTC
TRBD1 | NA | TRBJ1-1 | TRBV19 | CASSIGDRVSTEAFF | TGTGCCAGTAGTATAGGGGACAGGGTGAGCACTGAAGCTTTCTTT
NA | NA | TRBJ1-5 | TRBV7-2 | CASSMPGNQPQHF | TGTGCCAGCAGTATGCCAGGGAATCAGCCCCAGCATTTT
NA | NA | TRBJ1-6 | TRBV5-1 | CASSSQSSYNSPLHF | TGCGCCAGCAGCTCACAGAGCTCCTATAATTCACCCCTCCACTTT
NA | NA | TRBJ1-1 | TRBV29-1 | CSVEDGALLNTEAFF | TGCAGCGTTGAAGATGGGGCTCTGCTGAACACTGAAGCTTTCTTT
TRBD1 | few | TRBJ1-4 | TRBV19 | CASSMESTRGRVEKLFF | TGTGCCAGTAGTATGGAGTCAACCAGGGGGCGCGTTGAAAAACTGTTTTTT
TRBD1 | NA | TRBJ1-5 | TRBV7-8 | CASSLDGTGNQPQHF | TGTGCCAGCAGCTTAGACGGGACAGGCAATCAGCCCCAGCATTTT
TRBD1 | few | TRBJ1-3 | TRBV25-1 | CASSAGTAVSGNTIYF | TGTGCCAGCAGTGCGGGGACAGCCGTCTCTGGAAACACCATATATTTT
NA | NA | TRBJ1-5 | TRBV6-1 | CASSQTADSNQPQHF | TGTGCCAGCAGTCAAACAGCGGATAGCAATCAGCCCCAGCATTTT
NA | few | TRBJ1-3 | TRBV6-5 | CASRPGRGFGNTIYF | TGTGCCAGCAGGCCAGGTCGTGGATTCGGAAACACCATATATTTT
NA | once | TRBJ1-6 | TRBV7-9 | CASSSDGNNSPLHF | TGTGCCAGCAGCTCAGACGGGAATAATTCACCCCTCCACTTT
TRBD1 | NA | TRBJ1-6 | TRBV5-6 | CASSSLGDRGLDSPLHF | TGTGCCAGCAGCTCCCTGGGGGACAGGGGTTTGGATTCACCCCTCCACTTT
TRBD1 | NA | TRBJ2-5 | TRBV27 | CASSIIAPRGLETQYF | TGTGCCAGCAGTATAATCGCCCCCAGGGGGCTTGAGACCCAGTACTTC
NA | NA | TRBJ2-1 | TRBV27 | CASSQLATPYNEQFF | TGTGCCAGCAGTCAACTAGCTACACCTTACAATGAGCAGTTCTTC
NA | NA | TRBJ1-2 | TRBV6-5 | CASSYLGGSGYTF | TGTGCCAGCAGTTACCTCGGGGGAAGCGGCTACACCTTC
TRBD1 | NA | TRBJ1-6 | TRBV7-8 | CASTIGTAYNSPLHF | TGTGCCAGCACCATTGGGACAGCCTATAATTCACCCCTCCACTTT
NA | NA | TRBJ2-7 | TRBV6-1 | CASSEGGGKYEQYF | TGTGCCAGCAGTGAAGGTGGGGGCAAGTACGAGCAGTACTTC
TRBD2 | NA | TRBJ2-2 | TRBV5-4 | CASSSGGIQSGELFF | TGTGCCAGCAGCTCCGGGGGGATTCAGTCCGGGGAGCTGTTTTTT
NA | NA | TRBJ1-1 | TRBV2 | CASSEVWEGNTEAFF | TGTGCCAGCAGTGAAGTATGGGAGGGAAACACTGAAGCTTTCTTT
NA | NA | TRBJ2-7 | TRBV30 | CAWSVRGRGHGYEQYF | TGTGCCTGGAGTGTACGAGGGCGGGGCCACGGGTACGAGCAGTACTTC
NA | NA | TRBJ1-1 | TRBV12-3/TRBV12-4 | CASSFLQNTEAFF | TGTGCCAGCAGTTTTTTACAGAACACTGAAGCTTTCTTT
NA | NA | TRBJ1-6 | TRBV28 | CASSLLMGQGNSYNSPLHF | TGTGCCAGCAGTTTATTAATGGGCCAGGGGAATTCCTATAATTCACCCCTCCACTTT